This T cell receptor (beta chain) was documented in a study of tumor-infiltrating lymphocytes in primary liver carcinoma. For the study at large: Tissue type made little difference to sample yields of roughly 3.5 to 7.13 million productive TCRbeta reads. Points from the study as a whole: Bulk unsorted sampling precluded comparing CD4+ and CD8+ repertoires. Relative to tumor region pairs, the tumor-adjacent and tumor-blood pairs showed overlap that was lower.

The CDR3 covers 12 residues. V lost 4 bases and J 4 bases, leaving 10 bases between the germline ends. The germline gives CDR1 SQVTM, CDR2 ANQGSEA. As to this clonotype: No antigen is known for it.

The blood RNA (from unsorted whole blood) was obtained, and germline DNA was also extracted. Total RNA amounting to 500 ng was the source from which TCR beta cDNA was made with a constant-region primer. Researchers made the TCR beta libraries by running three nested multiplex PCR rounds with slightly modified ARM-PCR. The first two PCR rounds, around 11 cycles each, used TRBV1-TRBV30 forward primers and a C-beta reverse primer. Via MiXCR, TCRdb re-called the multiplex PCR reads, giving one row per CDR3 protein. Of 180,000 or so distinct CDR3 sequences listed, 50% to 75% are singletons. The sequence was collected from a man aged 40-49 years with primary liver carcinoma and hepatitis B virus infection. The sequencing input was peripheral blood. The chain links TRBV29-1 to TRBJ1-2, with D hard to call. CDR3 DNA sequence: TGCAGCGTTGGTGCGGTCATCTATGGCTACACCTTC. Translation gives CSVGAVIYGYTF.